These 30 T cell receptor beta chains share one sample of origin, sequenced in a study of cytomegalovirus exposure and HLA in healthy donors. The study ran its PCR with 60 Vbeta and 13 Jbeta primers. Only in-frame clones appear in the TCRdb table, and some are missing; sequencing was by immunoSEQ multiplex PCR. The sample has some 110,000 clones, and its top ten clones hold 2% to 2.5%. Specimen: PBMCs. These receptors came from a man between 40 and 49 years old in good health and CMV-seronegative.

The chain uses TRBV7-6 and TRBJ2-1; 10 bases line up with TRBD2. The V gene's germline CDR1 is SGHVS and CDR2 FNYEAQ. This CDR3 spans 16 amino acids. After removal of 1 base from V and 13 bases from J, the junction contained 13 bases not matched to a gene. As DNA, the CDR3 is TGTGCCAGCAGCTTAGGGGGCGACCATAGCGGGAGGAGACAGTTCTTC. Its protein is CASSLGGDHSGRRQFF. The variable domain in full, completed from reference TRBV7-6 and TRBJ2-1, reads GAGVSQSPRYKVTKRGQDVALRCDPISGHVSLYWYRQALGQGPEFLTYFNYEAQQDKSGLPNDRFSAERPEGSISTLTIQRTEQRDSAMYRCASSLGGDHSGRRQFFGPGTRLTVL.

This chain joins TRBV5-1 and TRBJ2-5; 9 nucleotides match TRBD1. Unmatched junction bases numbered 11, after V lost 4 bases and J lost 4 bases. In germline, CDR1 is SGHRS, CDR2 YFSETQ. The CDR3 spans 16 residues. The CDR3 coding sequence is TGCGCCAGCAGCCGAAGTGGACAGGGGAGCGGAGAGACCCAGTACTTC. Its translation is CASSRSGQGSGETQYF.

The chain has TRBV11-2 and TRBJ2-7; no firm D call. Trimming took off 4 bases at V and 13 bases at J, with 20 bases between the two ends. Germline lookup yields CDR1 SGHAT and CDR2 FQNNGV. The CDR3 runs to 13 residues. Here the CDR3 DNA reads TGTGCCAGCAGCTCCCCCTCCCTCCAGGTAGAATACTTC. Encoded protein: CASSSPSLQVEYF.

This chain connects TRBV11-3 to TRBJ2-7; D ambiguous. The CDR3 has 12 amino acids. Germline loops: CDR1 SGHNT, CDR2 YENEEA. V lost 1 base, J lost 7 bases, and 8 bases lay in between. CDR3 in amino acids: CASSLGIEEQYF. CDR3 coding DNA: TGTGCCAGCAGCTTAGGAATCGAGGAGCAGTACTTC.

The J gene is TRBJ1-2, the V gene TRBV6-5; D might be TRBD1 (5 bases). The CDR3 runs to 12 residues. Germline V CDR1 and CDR2: MNHEY, SVGAGI. The germline V and J ends were trimmed by 6 bases and 4 bases, with 9 bases remaining between them. CDR3 nucleotide sequence: TGTGCCAGCAGCGACAGTGCCTATGGCTACACCTTC. It is translated as CASSDSAYGYTF.

The chain recombines TRBV28 with TRBJ2-3; D gene unclear. Germline values: CDR1 MDHEN, CDR2 SYDVKM. V lost 5 bases, J lost 8 bases, and 11 bases lay in between. This CDR3 comprises 12 residues. CDR3 sequence (DNA): TGTGCCAGCAGTCTCCCCCTAGGTACGCAGTATTTT. This codes for CASSLPLGTQYF.

The V and J genes are TRBV7-2 and TRBJ2-3, with TRBD2 matching 9 bases. This CDR3 has 17 amino acids. V trimming: 3 bases; J trimming: 1 base; junction bases outside the gene matches: 8. Germline loops: CDR1 SGHTA, CDR2 FQGNSA. CDR3 nucleotide sequence: TGTGCCAGCAGCTTGCGGGGGGGCGCCGCGGGCACAGATACGCAGTATTTT. Its translation is CASSLRGGAAGTDTQYF.

J is TRBJ2-5 and V is TRBV5-6; possibly TRBD1 for D (6 bases). CDR1 is SGHDT and CDR2 is YYEEEE in the germline V gene. Between the trimmed V and J ends, which lost 4 bases and 11 bases, there was a span of 21 bases. This CDR3 comprises 14 residues. The CDR3 region is CASSLWGPLNQQYF. For the CDR3, the DNA is TGTGCCAGCAGCCTGTGGGGGCCCCTAAATCAGCAGTACTTC.

V and J are TRBV7-8 and TRBJ1-4; no clear D gene. Trimming cost V 1 base and J 0 bases, with 6 bases left between them. The CDR3 consists of 15 residues. CDR1 and CDR2 (germline): SGHVS, FQNEAQ. CDR3 loop: CASSLGQATNEKLFF. The CDR3 nucleotides read TGTGCCAGCAGCTTAGGGCAGGCAACTAATGAAAAACTGTTTTTT.

The gene calls are TRBV4-3 and TRBJ1-5; tentative D call: TRBD1 (5 bases). Trimming pared 4 bases from V and 4 bases from J, leaving 11 bases between. Germline V lookup: CDR1 LGHNA, CDR2 YSLEER. The CDR3 runs to 14 residues. CDR3 DNA: TGCGCCAGCAGCCTGGGGCAGTCAAATCAGCCCCAGCATTTT. This translates into CASSLGQSNQPQHF.

V usage is TRBV12-5 and J usage is TRBJ2-1; 9 bases are shared with TRBD1. The CDR3 totals 14 residues. V was clipped by 4 bases and J by 3 bases; unmatched bases: 1. Germline CDR1 LGHNT, CDR2 FRNRAP. In nucleotides, the CDR3 is TGTGCTAGTGGTTCGGGACAGGGCTACAATGAGCAGTTCTTC. It specifies CASGSGQGYNEQFF.

The V gene is TRBV10-1, the J gene TRBJ2-2, with D unresolved. The CDR3 is 14 residues long. Germline V gene sequence: CDR1 WNHNN, CDR2 SYGVQD (reference sequence). V was clipped by 6 bases and J by 6 bases, with 14 bases between them. The CDR3 reads CASSEQLSPGELFF. For the CDR3, the DNA is TGCGCCAGCAGCGAACAATTAAGTCCCGGGGAGCTGTTTTTT.

DNA of the CDR3: TGTGCCAGCAGCCTCTCGCCCGGGACATCTTACGAGCAGTACTTC. Amino acids: CASSLSPGTSYEQYF. The chain links TRBV28 to TRBJ2-7, with D possibly TRBD1 on 6 matching bases. V shed 6 bases and J shed 4 bases, with 19 bases lying between them. The CDR3 runs to 15 residues. The germline gives CDR1 MDHEN, CDR2 SYDVKM.

The chain is built from TRBV5-5 and TRBJ1-2; 9 bases map to TRBD1. V was pared by 1 base and J by 2 bases, with 6 bases of the junction left unmatched. This CDR3 has 16 residues. Per the germline V gene, CDR1 is SGHKS and CDR2 is YYEKEE (reference sequence). This CDR3 is CASSLTGTGNNYGYTF. The CDR3 DNA reads TGTGCCAGCAGCTTGACCGGGACAGGGAACAACTATGGCTACACCTTC.

This chain uses TRBV5-1 with TRBJ2-5, with TRBD1 matching over 9 bases. The J segment lost 5 bases and the V segment lost 2 bases, leaving 7 bases of the junction unmatched. Germline lookup yields CDR1 SGHRS and CDR2 YFSETQ. There are 15 residues in the CDR3. The CDR3 DNA sequence: TGCGCCAGCAGCTTTAGGACAGGGGAGGGTGAGACCCAGTACTTC. This translates into CASSFRTGEGETQYF.

V is TRBV28 and J is TRBJ2-5, with TRBD2 as a possible D gene (6 bases). Trimming left V 5 bases short and J 5 bases short, with 12 bases between. From germline, CDR1 is MDHEN and CDR2 SYDVKM. The CDR3 is 13 amino acids. The CDR3 region is CASSVQGLETQYF. The DNA for the CDR3 is TGTGCCAGCAGTGTGCAGGGACTTGAGACCCAGTACTTC.

The V and J genes are TRBV4-1 and TRBJ2-4; TRBD2 agrees at 8 bases. This CDR3 comprises 16 residues. The ends lost 0 bases at V and 9 bases at J; junction bases unmatched: 10. Germline CDR1 is MGHRA and CDR2 is YSYEKL. CDR3 sequence (DNA): TGCGCCAGCAGCCAAGAGGGTAGCGGGAAAATAGGCATTCAGTACTTC. Its protein is CASSQEGSGKIGIQYF.

The chain employs TRBV28 and TRBJ2-3; D gene unclear. The CDR3 length is 12 residues. Trimming stripped 4 bases from V and 3 bases from J, with 5 bases between. Germline V CDR1 and CDR2: MDHEN, SYDVKM. The CDR3 sequence is CASSSVTDTQYF. The CDR3 nucleotides are TGTGCCAGCAGTTCAGTAACAGATACGCAGTATTTT. Based on the CDR3 plus reference TRBV28 and TRBJ2-3, the full variable domain is DVKVTQSSRYLVKRTGEKVFLECVQDMDHENMFWYRQDPGLGLRLIYFSYDVKMKEKGDIPEGYSVSREKKERFSLILESASTNQTSMYLCASSSVTDTQYFGPGTRLTVL.

The chain recombines TRBV5-4 with TRBJ2-3, with 7 bases that match TRBD2. Germline CDR1 reads SGHNT; CDR2 reads YYREEE (reference sequence). This CDR3 contains 16 residues. Trimming at V came to 0 bases and at J to 3 bases, leaving 7 bases not matched to a gene. In DNA form, the CDR3 reads TGTGCCAGCAGCTTGGTGGGGAGGGCCGGAACAGATACGCAGTATTTT. This codes for CASSLVGRAGTDTQYF.

The chain uses TRBV7-6 and TRBJ2-5; TRBD2 matches 7 bases. The CDR3 runs to 13 residues. With 4 bases clipped from V and 5 bases from J, the junction kept 4 bases outside the gene matches. Per germline, CDR1 SGHVS and CDR2 FNYEAQ. This chain's CDR3 is CASSSTRGETQYF. The CDR3 nucleotides are TGTGCCAGCAGCTCCACGCGGGGGGAGACCCAGTACTTC.

V and J are TRBV5-1 and TRBJ2-7, with D possibly TRBD2 on 6 matching bases. The V and J ends lost 0 bases and 2 bases respectively, with 12 bases between them. The V gene's germline CDR1 is SGHRS and CDR2 YFSETQ. The CDR3 is 15 amino acids. The chain's CDR3 is CASSLEAGNAYEQYF. Here the CDR3 DNA reads TGCGCCAGCAGCTTGGAGGCGGGGAATGCCTACGAGCAGTACTTC.

This chain connects TRBV19 to TRBJ2-6; 8 bases map to TRBD1. J lost 0 bases, V lost 7 bases, and 8 bases had no gene match. Germline V gives CDR1 LNHDA, CDR2 SQIVND (reference sequence). The CDR3 is 17 amino acids. The CDR3 spells CASNPDRGSSGANVLTF. The CDR3 coding sequence is TGTGCCAGTAATCCAGACAGGGGAAGCTCTGGGGCCAACGTCCTGACTTTC.

This chain connects TRBV6-5 to TRBJ1-6; 8 bases map to TRBD1. Trimming cost V 5 bases and J 9 bases; bases outside gene matches: 9. The length of the CDR3 is 15 residues. Looked up from germline, CDR1 is MNHEY and CDR2 is SVGAGI. The CDR3 sequence is CASSQGTGVSSPLHF. CDR3 nucleotide sequence: TGTGCCAGCAGTCAGGGGACAGGAGTTTCTTCACCCCTCCACTTT.

The rearrangement uses TRBV28 and TRBJ1-2; the D gene is possibly TRBD1 (5 bases). V was shortened by 6 bases and J by 2 bases, with 10 bases between the two germline ends. In germline, CDR1 is MDHEN, CDR2 SYDVKM. The CDR3 runs to 13 residues. The CDR3 nucleotides are TGTGCCAGCAGGCCATGGGGCAACTATGGCTACACCTTC. Translation gives CASRPWGNYGYTF.

The chain couples TRBV11-3 to TRBJ2-7; possibly TRBD2 for D (7 bases). CDR1 is SGHNT, CDR2 YENEEA, per germline. The V end was cut by 5 bases, the J end by 0 bases, with 23 bases between. This CDR3 comprises 18 residues. In nucleotides, the CDR3 is TGTGCCAGCAGCGGGGGGGCTAGCGGCCAAACTAGCTCCTACGAGCAGTACTTC. Its translation: CASSGGASGQTSSYEQYF.

The chain links TRBV25-1 to TRBJ2-7, with no clear D. The V gene lost 2 bases and the J gene lost 4 bases, with 6 bases spanning the gap. This CDR3 contains 12 residues. In germline, CDR1 is MGHDK, CDR2 SYGVNS. DNA of the CDR3: TGTGCCAGCAGTGAAGTCCCATACGAGCAGTACTTC. It codes for CASSEVPYEQYF.

The rearrangement joins TRBV29-1 to TRBJ2-5, with D perhaps matching TRBD1 (6 bases). The CDR3 length is 13 residues. V was trimmed by 1 base and J by 5 bases, leaving 11 bases between them. Germline CDR1 and CDR2: SQVTM and ANQGSEA. The CDR3 loop reads CSVEVTGKETQYF. CDR3 DNA: TGCAGCGTTGAAGTAACAGGGAAGGAGACCCAGTACTTC.

The rearrangement links TRBV11-2 to TRBJ2-3; 9 bases match TRBD2. The CDR3 sequence is 15 residues long. Looked up from germline, CDR1 is SGHAT and CDR2 is FQNNGV. With V trimmed by 2 bases and J by 2 bases, 2 bases remained unmatched. The CDR3 spells CASSLLAGFTDTQYF. Here the CDR3 DNA reads TGTGCCAGCAGCTTACTAGCGGGATTCACAGATACGCAGTATTTT.

CDR3 bases: TGTGCCAGCAGCAAAGAACTAGCGCGGGACGAGCAGTACTTC. Its translation: CASSKELARDEQYF. This sequence joins TRBV21-1 and TRBJ2-7; the D call of TRBD2 is as the table states it, not checked on the DNA. TRBV21-1 is flagged as a pseudogene. This CDR3 spans 14 amino acids.

CDR3 in amino acids: CASSANRVLREKLFF. Written as DNA, the CDR3 is TGTGCCAGCAGCGCGAACAGGGTACTGCGTGAAAAACTGTTTTTT. The V gene is TRBV2, the J gene TRBJ1-4; D might be TRBD1 (6 bases). V lost 6 bases and J lost 7, with 18 bases in between. Germline CDR1 reads SNHLY; CDR2 reads FYNNEI. The CDR3 is 15 residues long. The full variable domain, completed using reference TRBV2 and TRBJ1-4, is EPEVTQTPSHQVTQMGQEVILRCVPISNHLYFYWYRQILGQKVEFLVSFYNNEISEKSEIFDDQFSVERPDGSNFTLKIRSTKLEDSAMYFCASSANRVLREKLFFGSGTQLSVL.